The rows below give T cell receptor beta chains drawn from one sample of a study of blood T cell repertoires in COVID-19. TCRdb keeps only in-frame clones here, not all; method: immunoSEQ multiplex PCR. This sample carries tens of thousands of clones, 86% of them seen once, and the ten largest clones take less than 2.5%. The sample comprised peripheral blood. The receptor set was obtained from a man aged 25-40 years with acute or convalescent COVID-19. CDR3s include the opening cysteine and the closing phenylalanine or tryptophan. Fields, in order: V gene, J gene, D gene, clone size, CDR3 protein, CDR3 DNA. The D gene is left open where the match is weak. Expanded clones are given a class, and other clones once, few, many or no size at all.

TRBV6-5	TRBJ1-1	-	-	CASIQYRWGQAFF	TGTGCCAGCATCCAATATAGGTGGGGGCAAGCTTTCTTT
TRBV7-2	TRBJ1-2	TRBD1	-	CASSPRNLGQGDGYTF	TGTGCCAGCAGCCCCAGAAACTTGGGACAGGGAGATGGCTACACCTTC
TRBV19	TRBJ1-1	-	-	CASSQTDMNTEAFF	TGTGCCAGTAGTCAGACAGACATGAACACTGAAGCTTTCTTT
TRBV13	TRBJ1-1	-	-	CASSLVDRDRLGTEAFF	TGTGCCAGCAGCTTAGTGGACAGAGATCGGTTGGGCACTGAAGCTTTCTTT
TRBV11-2	TRBJ1-6	-	-	CASSLGFGGAGGKNSPLHF	TGTGCCAGCAGCTTAGGCTTTGGGGGTGCGGGGGGCAAGAATTCACCCCTCCACTTT
TRBV7-5	TRBJ1-3	-	-	CARSLSLRGQGNTIYF	TGTGCCAGAAGCTTAAGCCTCAGGGGGCAGGGAAACACCATATATTTT
TRBV9	TRBJ1-6	-	few	CASSPEGEPLSSYNSPLHF	TGTGCCAGCAGCCCAGAGGGGGAGCCCCTGAGCTCCTATAATTCACCCCTCCACTTT
TRBV2	TRBJ2-3	TRBD2	-	CASRTSGLNGGTDTQYF	TGTGCCAGCCGGACTAGCGGACTTAATGGGGGGACAGATACGCAGTATTTT
TRBV7-8	TRBJ1-2	-	few	CASSLVAGEANYGYTF	TGTGCCAGCAGCTTAGTCGCGGGTGAAGCTAACTATGGCTACACCTTC
TRBV6-2/TRBV6-3	TRBJ2-1	TRBD2	-	CASSYRTSGLRDEQFF	TGTGCCAGCAGTTACCGGACTAGCGGTTTGCGGGATGAGCAGTTCTTC
TRBV20-1	TRBJ1-1	-	-	CSASRGNTEAFF	TGCAGTGCTAGTAGGGGGAACACTGAAGCTTTCTTT
TRBV2	TRBJ1-4	TRBD1	-	CASSRQGAGEKLFF	TGTGCCAGCAGTCGACAGGGGGCTGGTGAAAAACTGTTTTTT
TRBV5-5	TRBJ2-6	-	once	CASSPQGSGANVLTF	TGTGCCAGCAGCCCGCAGGGCTCTGGGGCCAACGTCCTGACTTTC
TRBV20-1	TRBJ1-1	-	-	CSASGGALTTEAFF	TGCAGTGCTAGTGGGGGCGCCCTGACGACTGAAGCTTTCTTT
TRBV5-6	TRBJ1-1	TRBD1	few	CASSLAHRGLVNTEAFF	TGTGCCAGCAGCTTGGCCCACAGGGGGCTAGTGAACACTGAAGCTTTCTTT
TRBV12-3/TRBV12-4	TRBJ2-1	TRBD1	-	CASRDRGRNEQFF	TGTGCCAGTAGGGACAGGGGTAGGAATGAGCAGTTCTTC
TRBV25-1	TRBJ1-2	-	-	CASSEFEGRFGYTF	TGTGCCAGCAGTGAATTCGAGGGAAGGTTCGGCTACACCTTC
TRBV10-1	TRBJ1-2	TRBD1	-	CASSEGTGVDYGYTF	TGCGCCAGCAGTGAGGGGACAGGGGTAGACTATGGCTACACCTTC
TRBV4-3	TRBJ2-2	-	-	CASSPGTRNTGELFF	TGCGCCAGCAGCCCCGGGACACGAAACACCGGGGAGCTGTTTTTT
TRBV6-5	TRBJ1-1	-	once	CASSYGRGTEAFF	TGTGCCAGCAGTTATGGGAGGGGCACTGAAGCTTTCTTT
TRBV5-4	TRBJ2-7	-	-	CASSLGSQGSYEQYF	TGTGCCAGCAGCTTGGGTTCCCAAGGGAGCTACGAGCAGTACTTC
TRBV7-8	TRBJ1-2	-	-	CASSPRERQFRGYTF	TGTGCCAGCAGCCCCAGAGAGAGACAGTTTAGGGGCTACACCTTC
TRBV24-1	TRBJ1-2	TRBD1	-	CATSDPGQQSNYGYTF	TGTGCCACCAGTGACCCGGGACAGCAATCTAACTATGGCTACACCTTC
TRBV6-2/TRBV6-3	TRBJ2-5	-	-	CASSYGLGFETQYF	TGTGCCAGCAGTTATGGGCTGGGCTTTGAGACCCAGTACTTC
TRBV7-2	TRBJ2-7	-	-	CASSLHATGLSYEQYF	TGTGCCAGCAGCCTCCACGCGACAGGCTTATCCTACGAGCAGTACTTC
TRBV9	TRBJ2-3	TRBD2	-	CASSVRSGGADTQYF	TGTGCCAGCAGCGTACGTAGCGGGGGAGCAGATACGCAGTATTTT